The rows below give T cell receptor beta chains drawn from one sample of a study of control samples from healthy donors and cancer patients. The assay was immunoSEQ multiplex PCR, and TCRdb's table has in-frame clones only and misses some. This table holds some 37,000 clones, more than 85% found once. The sample consisted of blood. The receptors come from a woman aged 45-65 years in good health. Both conserved end residues are part of each CDR3. Fields, in order: D gene, clone size, J gene, V gene, CDR3 protein, CDR3 DNA. The D gene is left open where the match is weak. Part of the rows lack a size; the others show once, few, many or a class for expanded clones.

NA	few	TRBJ1-4	TRBV2	CASSTPQEKLFF	TGTGCCAGCTCGACTCCTCAGGAAAAACTGTTTTTT
TRBD1	NA	TRBJ1-2	TRBV6-5	CASSSLTGGVGGYTF	TGTGCCAGCAGTTCCCTGACAGGGGGGGTGGGTGGCTACACCTTC
NA	NA	TRBJ2-5	TRBV20-1	CSANLQETQYF	TGCAGTGCTAACCTTCAAGAGACCCAGTACTTC
NA	NA	TRBJ1-1	TRBV28	CASRENTEAFF	TGTGCCAGCAGGGAGAACACTGAAGCTTTCTTT
NA	NA	TRBJ1-2	TRBV9	CASTPSGNYGYTF	TGTGCCAGCACTCCCTCCGGTAACTATGGCTACACCTTC
NA	NA	TRBJ2-7	TRBV5-5	CASCTGDSYEQYF	TGTGCCAGCTGTACGGGGGATTCCTACGAGCAGTACTTC
NA	NA	TRBJ2-1	TRBV18	CASSRAGGVNEQFF	TGTGCCAGCTCACGGGCAGGAGGTGTCAATGAGCAGTTCTTC
TRBD1	NA	TRBJ2-5	TRBV28	CASSPHPGTGRGETQYF	TGTGCCAGCAGTCCCCACCCCGGGACAGGGCGGGGGGAGACCCAGTACTTC
NA	NA	TRBJ2-5	TRBV2	CASSAMEETQYF	TGTGCCAGCAGTGCGATGGAGGAGACCCAGTACTTC
NA	NA	TRBJ1-5	TRBV5-6	CASSLGTQPQHF	TGTGCCAGCAGCTTGGGTACCCAGCCCCAGCATTTT
TRBD2	NA	TRBJ2-5	TRBV7-2	CASSLGVAGGQETQYF	TGTGCCAGCAGCTTAGGGGTAGCGGGGGGGCAAGAGACCCAGTACTTC
NA	NA	TRBJ2-1	TRBV7-8	CASSEKRGRGYNEQFF	TGTGCCAGCAGCGAAAAGAGGGGCCGCGGGTACAATGAGCAGTTCTTC
TRBD1	NA	TRBJ2-3	TRBV5-6	CASSLSGTGADTQYF	TGTGCCAGCAGCTTATCCGGGACAGGGGCAGATACGCAGTATTTT
TRBD1	NA	TRBJ1-2	TRBV11-2	CASSSRLQPGQGARGYTF	TGTGCCAGCAGCTCTCGCCTACAACCGGGACAGGGGGCCCGAGGCTACACCTTC